This T cell receptor beta chain was recorded in a study of beta chain features in type 1 diabetes. Expressed TCRB transcripts were sequenced, since all the RNA that had been isolated was reverse transcribed. Only in-frame clones appear in the TCRdb table, and some are missing; sequencing was by immunoSEQ multiplex PCR. Altogether roughly 610,000 clones are present, around 15% being singletons, with the ten largest covering approximately 0.099%. About this clone itself: Its specificity is not known.

The CDR3 spans 12 residues. The germline V gene encodes CDR1 MNHNY and CDR2 SVGAGI (reference sequence). Trimming removed 6 bases at V and 4 bases at J, with 10 bases between. Study-wide results and limits: Patients with type 1 diabetes carried fewer insertions and had more deletions at their VDJ junctions. The naive, central memory and Treg TCRB repertoires looked more alike in patients than they did in healthy donors.

V is TRBV6-6 and J is TRBJ2-7; the D is unclear. This TCR was recovered from a man between 18 and 29 years old in good health. Material for sequencing was naive CD4+ T cells from blood. This chain's CDR3 is CASRALGYEQYF. The CDR3 coding sequence is TGTGCCAGCAGAGCACTGGGATACGAGCAGTACTTC.